The 7 T cell receptor beta chains presented below share a single source sample, sequenced in a study of T cell repertoires in cytomegalovirus infection. TCRdb called the reads again in MiXCR, with one record for every CDR3 protein. The data contain approximately 390,000 distinct CDR3 sequences, approximately 30% of them singletons. These receptors' targets are unknown. The input for sequencing was cultured PBMCs, taken from culture after CMV antigen stimulation. The receptors were gathered from a human donor in good health (CMV status not recorded). Some clones in this sample may be carry-over from other donors' samples.

The rearrangement uses TRBV10-3 and TRBJ2-5; D not resolved. The CDR3 totals 11 residues. Germline V gene sequence: CDR1 ENHRY, CDR2 SYGVKD. The V and J ends lost 6 bases and 2 bases respectively, with 4 bases between them. In DNA form, the CDR3 reads TGTGCCATCAGGGAACAAGAGACCCAGTACTTC. It specifies CAIREQETQYF.

The chain is built from TRBV28 and TRBJ2-3; 8 bases align to TRBD2. Germline CDR1 reads MDHEN; CDR2 reads SYDVKM. With 8 bases clipped from V and 4 bases from J, the junction kept 14 bases outside the gene matches. The CDR3 runs 16 residues. The CDR3 DNA reads TGTGCCAGCGGGTTGAGAGCGGGAGCCAGGGCAGATACGCAGTATTTT. Translated: CASGLRAGARADTQYF.

The table lists this clonotype with a few counts. The rearrangement joins TRBV7-6 to TRBJ1-1; D remains unclear. Germline V gene lookup returns CDR1 SGHVS and CDR2 FNYEAQ. CDR3 length: 14 residues. With 4 bases removed from V and 1 base from J, the gap between germline ends came to 10 bases. This chain's CDR3 is CASSSSSKNTEAFF. The DNA of the CDR3 is TGTGCCAGCAGCTCTTCCTCCAAGAACACTGAAGCTTTCTTT. The entire variable domain, with the rest obtained from reference TRBV7-6 and TRBJ1-1, is as follows: GAGVSQSPRYKVTKRGQDVALRCDPISGHVSLYWYRQALGQGPEFLTYFNYEAQQDKSGLPNDRFSAERPEGSISTLTIQRTEQRDSAMYRCASSSSSKNTEAFFGQGTRLTVV.

The chain employs TRBV4-3 and TRBJ2-3, with a weak D call TRBD2 (5 bases). This CDR3 is 16 amino acids long. V shed 1 base and J shed 4 bases, with 15 bases lying between them. CDR1 LGHNA and CDR2 YSLEER come from the germline V gene. CDR3 amino acids: CASSQGLAESADTQYF. CDR3 in DNA: TGCGCCAGCAGCCAAGGGCTAGCAGAATCAGCAGATACGCAGTATTTT.

This rearrangement joins TRBV6-1 to TRBJ1-1, with D uncertain. This CDR3 region has 13 residues. Germline CDR1 reads MNHNS; CDR2 reads SASEGT. V was shortened by 7 bases and J by 3 bases, with 12 bases between the two germline ends. The CDR3 reads CASTKEGYTEAFF. The CDR3 DNA reads as TGTGCCAGCACCAAGGAGGGATACACTGAAGCTTTCTTT.

The rearrangement joins TRBV7-6 to TRBJ2-7; 8 bases align to TRBD2. With 5 bases clipped from V and 0 bases from J, the junction kept 9 bases outside the gene matches. This CDR3 comprises 16 residues. The V gene's germline CDR1 is SGHVS and CDR2 FNYEAQ. CDR3 amino acids: CASSLWGSGISYEQYF. The CDR3 DNA reads TGTGCCAGCAGCCTTTGGGGTAGCGGGATCTCCTACGAGCAGTACTTC.

This chain uses TRBV10-3 with TRBJ2-4; the match to TRBD1 covers 9 bases. This CDR3 comprises 13 residues. J gave up 6 bases and V 6 bases, and 3 bases lay outside the gene matches. Germline CDR1 is ENHRY and CDR2 is SYGVKD. This CDR3 is CAISGQGTNIQYF. The CDR3, as DNA: TGTGCCATCAGCGGACAGGGGACAAACATTCAGTACTTC.